This T cell receptor beta chain was captured by sequencing in a study of T cell repertoires in cytomegalovirus infection. On the study more broadly: It was the public TCR beta signatures that indicated both CMV infection and matching HLA type. Overall study results and limits: Dominating the ex vivo response were TCR beta clonotypes that were CMV-specific and HLA-C-restricted. Cumulative frequency (of public TCR beta family members) identified carriers of CMV plus the relevant HLA.

As for this clonotype: Its specificity is unknown.

The CDR3 is made up of 14 amino acids. The germline V and J ends were trimmed by 6 bases and 5 bases, with 19 bases remaining between them. Germline V CDR1 and CDR2: SQVTM, ANQGSEA. TCRdb recomputed calls from the reads with MiXCR, one row per CDR3 protein. The data show about 830,000 distinct CDR3 sequences, about 33% seen once. The sequencing here drew on cultured CD8+ T cells from PBMCs, taken from culture after CMV antigen stimulation. This TCR derives from a human donor in good health (CMV status not recorded). Some clones in this sample may be carry-over from other donors' samples. The chain combines TRBV29-1 with TRBJ2-5; either TRBD1 or TRBD2 may fit D (5 bases each). CDR3 nucleotides: TGCAGCGTCCTTGACCGGGGCCCCCGGGAGACCCAGTACTTC. This encodes CSVLDRGPRETQYF.